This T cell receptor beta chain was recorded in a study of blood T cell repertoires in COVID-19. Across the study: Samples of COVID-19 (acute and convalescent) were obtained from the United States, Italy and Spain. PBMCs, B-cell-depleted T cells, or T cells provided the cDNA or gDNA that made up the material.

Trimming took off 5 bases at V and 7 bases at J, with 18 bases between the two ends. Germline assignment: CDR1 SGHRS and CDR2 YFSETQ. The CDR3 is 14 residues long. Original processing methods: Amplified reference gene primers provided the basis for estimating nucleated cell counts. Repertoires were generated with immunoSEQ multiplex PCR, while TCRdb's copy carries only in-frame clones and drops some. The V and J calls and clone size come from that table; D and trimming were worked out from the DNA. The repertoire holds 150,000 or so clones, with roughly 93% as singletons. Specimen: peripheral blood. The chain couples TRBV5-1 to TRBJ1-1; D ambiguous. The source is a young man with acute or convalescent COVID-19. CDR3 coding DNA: TGCGCCAGCAGACCCTCTCGGTCAGACTATGAAGCTTTCTTT. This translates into CASRPSRSDYEAFF.